This is a list of T cell receptor beta chains from one sample in a study of shared clonotypes between healthy human individuals. Generated by immunoSEQ multiplex PCR, the TCRdb table keeps only in-frame clones and is missing some. The repertoire has about 1.1 million clones, roughly 80% of them found once; the top ten carry roughly 0.82%. The sequenced sample was memory CD4+ T cells from PBMCs. Receptors originate from a man aged 18 to 35 in good health. Some clones in this sample may be carry-over from other donors' samples. Both conserved end residues are trimmed from each CDR3. Not every row has a clone size; where given, it reads once, few, many or a size class.

clone_size,v_call,cdr3_length,j_call,cdr3_aa
many,TRBV2,10,TRBJ2-7,ASSGSSYEQY
NA,TRBV28,11,TRBJ1-2,ASSPRGAYGYT
NA,TRBV6-6,9,TRBJ1-4,ASLQMGKLF
once,TRBV6-5,11,TRBJ2-1,ASRRTSGNEQF
NA,TRBV5-4,12,TRBJ1-2,ASSFGAAFSGYT
NA,TRBV30,13,TRBJ2-7,AWSRLAVFSYEQY
few,TRBV4-1,14,TRBJ2-2,ASSNWDPRVAGELF
NA,TRBV5-8,10,TRBJ1-1,ASSLRGRGAF
once,TRBV19,8,TRBJ1-2,ASEGDGYT
NA,TRBV5-6,13,TRBJ2-7,ASSPPLTDSYEQY
once,TRBV5-1,13,TRBJ2-6,ASSLLETGANVLT
NA,TRBV27,11,TRBJ1-4,ASSYQGNEKLF
NA,TRBV19,12,TRBJ2-1,ATSGGIPYNEQF
NA,TRBV19,13,TRBJ2-7,ASSGNRGSTYEQY
few,TRBV5-8,12,TRBJ2-5,ASSYLAGQETQY
NA,TRBV5-1,13,TRBJ1-3,ASSLGLPSGNTIY
NA,TRBV19,11,TRBJ1-2,ASSTTDRGGYT
NA,TRBV5-1,9,TRBJ2-1,ASSLEDEQF
NA,TRBV11-3,13,TRBJ2-1,ASSWSGGPYNEQF
once,TRBV6-1,12,TRBJ1-1,ASIFWGPDTEAF
NA,TRBV7-3,11,TRBJ2-5,ASSPRGPETQY
NA,TRBV15,16,TRBJ1-1,ATSRGGLSGGVGAEAF
NA,TRBV7-8,13,TRBJ1-1,ASSRRDRMNTEAF
NA,TRBV28,11,TRBJ1-1,ASSWSGYTEAF
NA,TRBV2,14,TRBJ2-1,ASRRIAGVGNNEQF
NA,TRBV5-8,12,TRBJ1-2,ASSFVGQGIGYT
NA,TRBV5-1,19,TRBJ2-3,ASSRARTGESSGRVTDTQY
NA,TRBV27,12,TRBJ2-1,ASSLDSYYNEQF
NA,TRBV11-2,16,TRBJ2-4,ASSLRSAVGRAENIQY
few,TRBV18,16,TRBJ2-1,ASSPRSGLAGHYNEQF
NA,TRBV2,12,TRBJ2-1,ASRSGLSYNEQF
NA,TRBV18,13,TRBJ2-1,ASSPSTGSYNEQF
NA,TRBV5-1,13,TRBJ1-4,ASSTDGQGPEKLF
few,TRBV28,11,TRBJ2-7,ASNRGVGYEQY
NA,TRBV28,14,TRBJ1-5,ASSKTQGLNNQPQH
NA,TRBV11-2,12,TRBJ2-5,ASSLGTGDQTQY
NA,TRBV30,12,TRBJ2-1,ACSGSTPYNEQF
few,TRBV11-2,16,TRBJ2-6,ASSGSGTALSGANVLT
NA,TRBV28,11,TRBJ1-2,ASSLGTGPGYT
once,TRBV20-1,9,TRBJ2-5,SATGSGTQY
NA,TRBV2,12,TRBJ2-7,ASSEDNSKKEQY
NA,TRBV4-3,13,TRBJ2-3,ASSLSSSSTDTQY
NA,TRBV18,11,TRBJ1-1,ASSPQEGRGAF
NA,TRBV6-6,12,TRBJ2-7,ASSYSGARHEQY
NA,TRBV7-3,11,TRBJ2-5,ASSSTRQETQY
NA,TRBV7-9,11,TRBJ2-7,ATLLAGEYEQY
NA,TRBV28,14,TRBJ2-5,ASSSFLPGGRETQY
few,TRBV6-1,12,TRBJ2-7,ASSEARLAEEQY
once,TRBV2,13,TRBJ1-4,ASSERRNVAEKLF
NA,TRBV18,13,TRBJ2-3,ASSPPGSRTDTQY
NA,TRBV15,12,TRBJ2-7,ATRIAGSSYEQY
few,TRBV30,11,TRBJ1-5,AWQKETEQPQH
NA,TRBV11-2,14,TRBJ2-2,ASSSPLAGGTGELF
NA,TRBV21-1,15,TRBJ2-6,ASSGGTAYSGANVLT